These T cell receptor beta chains were read from a single sample in a study of blood T cell repertoires in COVID-19. TCRdb's copy holds only in-frame clones and misses some; the assay was immunoSEQ multiplex PCR. The data contain tens of thousands of clones, approximately 90% of them singletons. The sequenced sample was peripheral blood. The receptors stem from a man in his sixties with acute or convalescent COVID-19. The CDR3 runs from the conserved cysteine through the conserved F or W. The D gene is left open where the match is weak. Some rows have no size entry. The others give once, few or many, or a class for an expanded clone.

abundance,j_gene,v_gene,d_gene,CDR3nt,CDR3aa
.,TRBJ1-3,TRBV6-1,.,TGTGCCAGCAGTGAAGTTCGGGGAAACACCATATATTTT,CASSEVRGNTIYF
.,TRBJ2-7,TRBV4-1,TRBD1,TGCGCCAGCAGCCAAACCCGTTCCGGGACAGGGGGCTACGAGCAGTACTTC,CASSQTRSGTGGYEQYF
.,TRBJ1-2,TRBV3-1/TRBV3-2,TRBD1,TGTGCCAGCAGCCAATGGGTACGGGACAGGGAAGATGGCTACACCTTC,CASSQWVRDREDGYTF
.,TRBJ2-5,TRBV9,.,TGTGCCAGCAGCGTAGGCGGGATAACTGGCAAAGAGACCCAGTACTTC,CASSVGGITGKETQYF
.,TRBJ2-3,TRBV27,TRBD2,TGTGCCAGCAAAGCGGGGGCCACAGATACGCAGTATTTT,CASKAGATDTQYF
.,TRBJ1-2,TRBV2,.,TGTGCCAGCCGTGGGCTGTGGGGCTACACCTTC,CASRGLWGYTF
.,TRBJ1-4,TRBV19,TRBD1,TGTGCCAGTAGTAATCAGGGGGCCGCTAATGAAAAACTGTTTTTT,CASSNQGAANEKLFF
.,TRBJ2-1,TRBV7-7,TRBD1,TGTGCTAGCAGCCTGGACAGGGGCAATGAGCAGTTCTTC,CASSLDRGNEQFF
.,TRBJ1-1,TRBV6-5,.,TGTGCCAGCAGTTGGGGTAGGGGCACTGAAGCTTTCTTT,CASSWGRGTEAFF
.,TRBJ1-4,TRBV11-2,.,TGTGCCAGCAGCCCTGGGCCAGGACAGCGGGAAAAACTGTTTTTT,CASSPGPGQREKLFF
.,TRBJ1-1,TRBV6-5,.,TGTGCCAGCAGCCGACACCTTCAACATGGAGCTTTCTTT,CASSRHLQHGAFF
.,TRBJ1-2,TRBV5-6,.,TGTGCCAGCAGGCCCCCGGGGATCTCAACGGAGTTCTATGGCTACACCTTC,CASRPPGISTEFYGYTF
.,TRBJ2-2,TRBV5-1,TRBD2,TGCGCCAGCAGCTGGCGGGGGACTGCTTTTGGGACCGGGGAGCTGTTTTTT,CASSWRGTAFGTGELFF
.,TRBJ1-2,TRBV7-2,.,TGTGCCAGCAGCTTAATCCTCCGGGAGCCCACCGCGTACTATGGCTACACCTTC,CASSLILREPTAYYGYTF
.,TRBJ1-3,TRBV11-2,.,TGTGCCAGCAGCTTATTTCTGGGAAACACCATATATTTT,CASSLFLGNTIYF
.,TRBJ1-1,TRBV9,TRBD1,TGTGCCAGCAGCGTAGGGGTGGGCAGGGGGCGTCTTGTCACTGAAGCTTTCTTT,CASSVGVGRGRLVTEAFF
.,TRBJ1-1,TRBV6-5,TRBD1,TGTGCCAGCACGAGGGGGCGAGATACTGAAGCTTTCTTT,CASTRGRDTEAFF
few,TRBJ2-1,TRBV10-1,.,TGCGCCAGCAGTGAGTATAGGGGAAGGGGCACCCCAAAGCTGTACAATGAGCAGTTCTTC,CASSEYRGRGTPKLYNEQFF
.,TRBJ2-1,TRBV7-9,TRBD2,TGTGCCAGCAGCTTTAGCGGGGGGATTATCGATGAGCAGTTCTTC,CASSFSGGIIDEQFF
.,TRBJ1-4,TRBV7-9,.,TGTGCCAGCAGCCCCAGTGCAACTAATGAAAAACTGTTTTTT,CASSPSATNEKLFF
.,TRBJ1-1,TRBV11-2,TRBD1,TGTGCCAGCAGCCCGACAGGGGGGATGTCAGCTTTCTTT,CASSPTGGMSAFF
.,TRBJ2-2,TRBV19,TRBD1,TGTGCCAGTAGTCAAAGACAGGGCGCGAACACCGGGGAGCTGTTTTTT,CASSQRQGANTGELFF
.,TRBJ2-2,TRBV19,.,TGTGCCAGTAGTATTGGGGCGCCGGCCGGGGAGCTGTTTTTT,CASSIGAPAGELFF
.,TRBJ2-5,TRBV5-1,TRBD1,TGCGCCAGCAGCCCCCGGGACAGAGAGACCCAGTACTTC,CASSPRDRETQYF
.,TRBJ1-1,TRBV7-9,.,TGTGCCAGCAGCTTGCTCTCCGGGGGTATCACTGAAGCTTTCTTT,CASSLLSGGITEAFF
.,TRBJ1-4,TRBV5-6,TRBD1,TGTGCCAGCAGGAAGACAGGGGGCGATGAAAAACTGTTTTTT,CASRKTGGDEKLFF
.,TRBJ1-1,TRBV13,TRBD1,TGTGCCAGCAGCCCTACGACAGGGGTGGCTTTCTTT,CASSPTTGVAFF
.,TRBJ1-4,TRBV14,.,TGTGCCAGCAGCCCCCCGCAGGGGCGGGCAACTAATGAAAAACTGTTTTTT,CASSPPQGRATNEKLFF
once,TRBJ1-1,TRBV6-5,.,TGTGCCAGCAGAGCGGGGAGTAGGACTGAAGCTTTCTTT,CASRAGSRTEAFF
.,TRBJ1-4,TRBV18,.,TGTGCCAGCTCATCTTTCCCCGCCAGGGCCACTAATGAAAAACTGTTTTTT,CASSSFPARATNEKLFF
.,TRBJ2-7,TRBV7-2,TRBD1,TGTGCCAGCAGCTTAGACAAGGACAGGGTGAGAGAGCAGTACTTC,CASSLDKDRVREQYF
.,TRBJ2-1,TRBV13,TRBD1,TGTGCCAGCAGCTTAGAGGGGTTCCTAGGACAGGGGGGAGATGAGCAGTTCTTC,CASSLEGFLGQGGDEQFF
.,TRBJ1-5,TRBV5-6,TRBD1,TGTGCCAGCAGCCGAGGGACAGTTAGCAATCAGCCCCAGCATTTT,CASSRGTVSNQPQHF
few,TRBJ1-6,TRBV7-2,.,TGTGCCAGCAGCTTAGGGTCAGCAGGGAATAATTCACCCCTCCACTTT,CASSLGSAGNNSPLHF
.,TRBJ2-1,TRBV9,.,TGTGCCAGCAGCTCCCGCAGGGGTCCGGATGAGCAGTTCTTC,CASSSRRGPDEQFF
.,TRBJ1-2,TRBV2,TRBD1,TGTGCCAGCAAGGGACAGGGGGCTTATGGCTACACCTTC,CASKGQGAYGYTF
.,TRBJ1-2,TRBV12-3/TRBV12-4,.,TGTGCCAGCAGTTCCACAGGGCTTAATGGCTACACCTTC,CASSSTGLNGYTF
.,TRBJ1-6,TRBV3-1/TRBV3-2,.,TGTGCCAGCAGCCCTCAGGGAGGGCTTAACTCACCCCTCCACTTT,CASSPQGGLNSPLHF
.,TRBJ1-4,TRBV19,.,TGTGCCAGTAGTCCGCGGGGTGAAGAAAAACTGTTTTTT,CASSPRGEEKLFF
.,TRBJ1-5,TRBV9,TRBD1,TGTGCCAGCAGCCGGACAGGGGGAAATCAGCCCCAGCATTTT,CASSRTGGNQPQHF
.,TRBJ1-6,TRBV5-8,TRBD1,TGTGCCAGCAGCTCAACCCAGGGACAGGGGAGGAATTCACCCCTCCACTTT,CASSSTQGQGRNSPLHF
.,TRBJ1-1,TRBV4-2,.,TGTGCCAGCAGCCACCCAGAGAACACTGAAGCTTTCTTT,CASSHPENTEAFF
once,TRBJ1-4,TRBV6-1,TRBD1,TGTGCCAGCAGTGAAAGGGTGGTACAGGGGGTCCCTAATGAAAAACTGTTTTTT,CASSERVVQGVPNEKLFF
.,TRBJ2-1,TRBV6-5,.,TGTGCCAGCAGATCCGACAGAACCTCCTACAATGAGCAGTTCTTC,CASRSDRTSYNEQFF
.,TRBJ2-7,TRBV5-1,TRBD2,TGCGCCAGCAGCTTGGCCCCACTAGCGGTCTCCTACGAGCAGTACTTC,CASSLAPLAVSYEQYF
.,TRBJ2-3,TRBV2,.,TGTGCCAGCAGTGATGGGGGCCAAAGCGTGATCGATACGCAGTATTTT,CASSDGGQSVIDTQYF
.,TRBJ2-2,TRBV7-9,.,TGTGCCAGCAGCCTCTCTGCCGGGGAGCTGTTTTTT,CASSLSAGELFF
.,TRBJ2-7,TRBV5-1,TRBD1,TGCGCCAGCAGCACCGACAGGGGTCCCTACGAGCAGTACTTC,CASSTDRGPYEQYF
.,TRBJ2-4,TRBV27,.,TGTGCCAGCAGTCAGGGGGGAGCCAAAAACATTCAGTACTTC,CASSQGGAKNIQYF
.,TRBJ2-7,TRBV6-4,TRBD1,TGTGCCAGCAGTGCTGACAGGGGTAGCTACGAGCAGTACTTC,CASSADRGSYEQYF
once,TRBJ1-1,TRBV20-1,.,TGCAGTGCTAGTCGGCAGGCTGAAGCTTTCTTT,CSASRQAEAFF
.,TRBJ2-4,TRBV5-4,.,TGTGCCAGCAGCTTGGCGGCAGGTGACGGCATTCAGTACTTC,CASSLAAGDGIQYF
.,TRBJ1-1,TRBV6-5,.,TGTGCCAGCAGTCCCCTGGTCAGGGGCACTGAAGCTTTCTTT,CASSPLVRGTEAFF